One T cell receptor beta chain is described in this entry. The antigen is unknown. This CDR3 is built from 17 residues. V dropped 0 bases and J dropped 0 bases, with 12 bases sitting between them. Germline V gives CDR1 MNHNS, CDR2 SASEGT. As the sequencing template, cDNA was produced by extracting RNA and reverse transcribing it. The assay was immunoSEQ multiplex PCR, and TCRdb's table has in-frame clones only and misses some. The table lists more than 150,000 clones, more than 45% of them singletons, with roughly a fifth in the top ten. This record belongs to a study of CD8+ T cells in alopecia areata. Background on the study: Each of the treated patients was given oral tofacitinib, 5 to 10 mg twice daily, for moderate-to-severe alopecia areata.

Study-level points and caveats: Elevated clonality characterized lesional scalp relative to normal scalp, particularly in alopecia totalis/universalis. Normal skin contains resident alphabeta T cells, and these are also sequenced in scalp samples. Researchers reported that TCR sharing among patients proved less clear than in mice, possibly HLA-linked.

The genes are TRBV6-1 and TRBJ2-1; a possible D gene is TRBD2 (6 bases). The TCR originated in a human donor with alopecia areata. The source material was CD8+ T cells sorted from blood, sampled at week 0. CDR3 sequence reads: CASSEAGTPTSYNEQFF. DNA for the CDR3: TGTGCCAGCAGTGAAGCGGGGACTCCCACCTCCTACAATGAGCAGTTCTTC.